These 31 T cell receptor beta chains were sequenced from one sample in a study of cytotoxic CD8 clonotypes in ibrutinib-treated CLL. Assay: immunoSEQ multiplex PCR; the TCRdb copy retains only in-frame clones and omits some. The repertoire holds hundreds of thousands of clones, with around three quarters as singletons. Sample: PBMCs, taken after 24 months of ibrutinib treatment. These receptors originate from a human donor with chronic lymphocytic leukemia.

The chain links TRBV18 to TRBJ2-7; no clear D. The CDR3 has 14 amino acids. CDR1 is KGHSH, CDR2 LQKENI, per germline. The V gene lost 2 bases and the J gene lost 6 bases, with 14 bases spanning the gap. CDR3 bases: TGTGCCAGCTCACCAGTTAACTACCTCTCCGAGCAGTACTTC. Translation: CASSPVNYLSEQYF.

J is TRBJ2-6 and V is TRBV18; no firm D call. The CDR3 length is 15 residues. Trimming left V 6 bases short and J 3 bases short, with 12 bases between. The germline V gene encodes CDR1 KGHSH and CDR2 LQKENI. The CDR3 DNA sequence: TGTGCCAGCTCTGGATCGGCTCTTGGGGCCAACGTCCTGACTTTC. Translating it yields CASSGSALGANVLTF.

The CDR3 region is CASSLQVDTEAFF. CDR3 in DNA: TGTGCCAGCAGCTTACAGGTGGACACTGAAGCTTTCTTT. This sequence joins TRBV5-5 and TRBJ1-1; a possible D gene is TRBD1 (5 bases). The CDR3 totals 13 residues. V was clipped by 2 bases and J by 3 bases, with 8 bases between them. Germline lookup yields CDR1 SGHKS and CDR2 YYEKEE (reference sequence).

This clone was counted between two and nine times. This chain joins TRBV28 and TRBJ2-7, with D unclear. CDR1 is MDHEN, CDR2 SYDVKM, per germline. The CDR3 runs 12 residues. V dropped 2 bases and J dropped 5 bases, with 7 bases sitting between them. This CDR3 is CASSLGGNEQYF. Here the CDR3 DNA reads TGTGCCAGCAGTTTAGGTGGAAACGAGCAGTACTTC.

CDR3 region: CASTPSSGTGWEQYF. In DNA, the CDR3 is TGTGCCAGCACTCCCTCCTCCGGGACAGGTTGGGAGCAGTACTTC. The rearrangement joins TRBV5-5 to TRBJ2-7; 8 bases are a match to TRBD1. Germline V gives CDR1 SGHKS, CDR2 YYEKEE (reference sequence). Trimming took 6 bases from V and 7 from J; bases not matched to a gene: 15. The CDR3 contains 15 residues.

V gene TRBV19 combines with J gene TRBJ2-5; a possible D gene is TRBD2 (7 bases). The CDR3 is made up of 18 amino acids. V lost 1 base and J 7 bases, leaving 25 bases between the germline ends. Germline V gene sequence: CDR1 LNHDA, CDR2 SQIVND (reference sequence). CDR3 residues: CASSIVAPGAGVQGTQYF. For the CDR3, the DNA is TGTGCCAGTAGTATAGTGGCTCCCGGGGCGGGAGTACAGGGGACCCAGTACTTC.

J is TRBJ2-7 and V is TRBV5-6; no reliable D call. The CDR3 contains 16 residues. V shed 4 bases and J shed 0 bases, with 17 bases lying between them. Germline V gives CDR1 SGHDT, CDR2 YYEEEE. The CDR3 here is CASSPPPFVSSYEQYF. CDR3 DNA sequence: TGTGCCAGCAGCCCTCCCCCTTTTGTCTCCTCCTACGAGCAGTACTTC.

The chain couples TRBV15 to TRBJ2-7; 9 nucleotides line up with TRBD1. Germline CDR1 and CDR2: LNHNV and YYDKDF (reference sequence). With 3 bases clipped from V and 3 bases from J, the junction kept 18 bases outside the gene matches. This CDR3 is built from 19 residues. Here the CDR3 DNA reads TGTGCCACCAGCAGTCTCCCCGCACCGGGGGACAGGGTAATCTACGAGCAGTACTTC. Translation: CATSSLPAPGDRVIYEQYF.

The chain recombines TRBV2 with TRBJ2-3, with a tentative D call TRBD2 (5 bases). V was trimmed by 7 bases and J by 6 bases, leaving 17 bases between them. This CDR3 comprises 14 residues. From germline, CDR1 is SNHLY and CDR2 FYNNEI. This CDR3 is CASTETSSGDTQYF. In DNA, the CDR3 is TGTGCCAGCACCGAGACTTCCTCGGGGGATACGCAGTATTTT.

This clone was seen just once. V usage is TRBV28 and J usage is TRBJ1-5; no clear D. Germline V gene data show CDR1 as MDHEN and CDR2 as SYDVKM. Deletions cut 7 bases from V and 0 bases from J, with 13 bases between. The CDR3 spans 15 residues. The CDR3 loop reads CASMKDGYSNQPQHF. CDR3 DNA sequence: TGTGCCAGCATGAAGGACGGGTATAGCAATCAGCCCCAGCATTTT.

The V call is TRBV27, the J call TRBJ1-2, with a possible D match to TRBD1 (6 bases). This CDR3 spans 13 amino acids. The V gene lost 4 bases and the J gene lost 7 bases, with 13 bases spanning the gap. In germline, CDR1 is MNHEY, CDR2 SMNVEV (reference sequence). The CDR3 DNA reads TGTGCCAGCAGTTCGGACAGCCTCTCTGGCTACACCTTC. Translating it yields CASSSDSLSGYTF.

V usage is TRBV4-2 and J usage is TRBJ1-2; D uncertain. The germline V and J ends were trimmed by 0 bases and 6 bases, with 5 bases remaining between them. The CDR3 has 12 amino acids. CDR1 LGHNA and CDR2 YNFKEQ come from the germline V gene. CDR3 nucleotide sequence: TGTGCCAGCAGCCAAGAGTCGGATGGCTACACCTTC. It specifies CASSQESDGYTF.

This clone was counted once. The chain couples TRBV2 to TRBJ2-1, with D unresolved. Looked up from germline, CDR1 is SNHLY and CDR2 is FYNNEI. The V and J ends lost 7 bases and 6 bases respectively, with 19 bases between them. This CDR3 comprises 15 residues. The CDR3 sequence: CASKEREASVNEQFF. As DNA, the CDR3 is TGTGCCAGCAAAGAAAGGGAAGCATCGGTCAATGAGCAGTTCTTC.

CDR3 in DNA: TGTGCCAGCAGTTACTCGTTAGGGGGATGGGCTTTCTTT. Protein: CASSYSLGGWAFF. The chain joins TRBV6-5 to TRBJ1-1; weak D call: TRBD1 (6 bases). The CDR3 is 13 residues long. Germline CDR1 and CDR2: MNHEY and SVGAGI. Deletions cut 0 bases from V and 11 bases from J, with 13 bases between.

The chain combines TRBV7-2 with TRBJ2-1, with 8 bases fitting TRBD1. V shed 5 bases and J 4 bases; nucleotides not matched to a gene: 7. The CDR3 sequence is 15 residues long. The V gene's germline CDR1 is SGHTA and CDR2 FQGNSA. The CDR3 DNA is TGTGCCAGCAGCCCGACAGGGGAACATTACAATGAGCAGTTCTTC. It is translated as CASSPTGEHYNEQFF.

This clone was detected a few times. The V call is TRBV7-3, the J call TRBJ2-2; 9 positions agree with TRBD2. Germline CDR1 is SGHTA and CDR2 is FQGTGA. This CDR3 is 18 amino acids long. V was pared by 5 bases and J by 0 bases, with 10 bases of the junction left unmatched. The CDR3 region has the DNA TGTGCCAGCAGCCCCCTCGCGGGAGGGTTCGCGAACACCGGGGAGCTGTTTTTT. Its translation: CASSPLAGGFANTGELFF.

This clone showed up just once. V is TRBV5-1 and J is TRBJ2-1; D unresolved. The CDR3 has 16 residues. The V end lost 3 bases, the J end lost 3 bases, and 16 bases lay between the germline ends. Germline V gene data show CDR1 as SGHRS and CDR2 as YFSETQ. The CDR3 sequence is CASSSGLIRNYNEQFF. CDR3 in DNA: TGCGCCAGCAGCTCAGGCCTGATCAGAAACTACAATGAGCAGTTCTTC.

The V call is TRBV19, the J call TRBJ2-1; D is possibly TRBD1 (6 bases). CDR3 length: 16 amino acids. Germline V lookup: CDR1 LNHDA, CDR2 SQIVND (reference sequence). V was trimmed by 5 bases and J by 0 bases, leaving 14 bases between them. The DNA of the CDR3 is TGTGCCAGTAGTCCGACCGGACAGCTCTCCTACAATGAGCAGTTCTTC. Its protein product is CASSPTGQLSYNEQFF. The full variable domain, in which reference TRBV19 and TRBJ2-1 provide the parts outside the CDR3, is DGGITQSPKYLFRKEGQNVTLSCEQNLNHDAMYWYRQDPGQGLRLIYYSQIVNDFQKGDIAEGYSVSREKKESFPLTVTSAQKNPTAFYLCASSPTGQLSYNEQFFGPGTRLTVL.

This clone showed up just once. This sequence joins TRBV7-2 and TRBJ1-5; 7 bases fit TRBD1. The ends lost 6 bases at V and 2 bases at J; junction bases unmatched: 7. This CDR3 has 15 residues. Per the germline V gene, CDR1 is SGHTA and CDR2 is FQGNSA. The CDR3 is CASSRNRGGNQPQHF. The CDR3 DNA reads TGTGCCAGCAGTCGTAACAGGGGTGGCAATCAGCCCCAGCATTTT.

The gene calls are TRBV13 and TRBJ2-5, with D maybe TRBD1 (6 bases). This CDR3 region has 13 residues. Per the germline V gene, CDR1 is PRHDT and CDR2 is FYEKMQ (reference sequence). Trimming stripped 4 bases from V and 4 bases from J, with 10 bases between. The CDR3: CASSSTGRETQYF. CDR3 bases: TGTGCCAGCAGCTCCACAGGGAGAGAGACCCAGTACTTC.

This clone is a singleton in its sample. CDR3 nucleotide sequence: TGTGCCAGCAGTGAATCCAAAGGTTTCACCGGGGAGCTGTTTTTT. This sequence encodes CASSESKGFTGELFF. V and J are TRBV25-1 and TRBJ2-2; no firm D call. The CDR3 contains 15 residues. Deletions cut 1 base from V and 4 bases from J, with 10 bases between. Germline CDR1 and CDR2: MGHDK and SYGVNS.

The chain has TRBV6-5 and TRBJ2-7; 11 bases match TRBD2. The V and J ends lost 6 bases and 2 bases, in that order; junction bases with no gene match: 6. The CDR3 length is 15 residues. Germline values: CDR1 MNHEY, CDR2 SVGAGI. In nucleotides, the CDR3 is TGTGCCAGCAGAGACGGACTAGCGGGTCCCTACGAGCAGTACTTC. It encodes CASRDGLAGPYEQYF.

The chain carries TRBV6-1 and TRBJ2-1, with 10 positions matching TRBD1. The CDR3 contains 15 residues. Trimming removed 5 bases from V and 4 bases from J; junction bases left unmatched: 5. Germline V lookup: CDR1 MNHNS, CDR2 SASEGT. In nucleotides, the CDR3 is TGTGCCAGCAGTATTGGGGGACAGGGGTACAATGAGCAGTTCTTC. This sequence encodes CASSIGGQGYNEQFF.

V is TRBV7-8 and J is TRBJ2-7; 9 bases map to TRBD1. This CDR3 comprises 16 residues. Trimming removed 1 base from V and 6 bases from J; junction bases left unmatched: 10. Germline V CDR1 and CDR2: SGHVS, FQNEAQ. The CDR3 reads CASSLVVGTGSGEQYF. CDR3 coding DNA: TGTGCCAGCAGCTTAGTCGTAGGGACAGGGTCTGGCGAGCAGTACTTC.

This sequence joins TRBV7-6 and TRBJ2-5; D ambiguous. V dropped 5 bases and J dropped 4 bases, with 8 bases sitting between them. Germline loops: CDR1 SGHVS, CDR2 FNYEAQ. The CDR3 runs 12 residues. The CDR3 DNA reads as TGTGCCAGCAGCGCCTCGAGAGAGACCCAGTACTTC. Protein: CASSASRETQYF.

The CDR3 loop is CASSLGRASYEQYF. The DNA for the CDR3 is TGTGCCAGCAGTCTCGGACGGGCTTCCTACGAGCAGTACTTC. The chain uses TRBV6-5 and TRBJ2-7; no firm D call. The CDR3 loop spans 14 amino acids. V shed 5 bases and J shed 1 base, with 12 bases lying between them. The germline V gene has CDR1 MNHEY and CDR2 SVGAGI.

This clone was counted between two and nine times. The chain links TRBV7-3 to TRBJ1-2, with 8 bases fitting TRBD1. The germline V gene encodes CDR1 SGHTA and CDR2 FQGTGA. Trimming removed 1 base from V and 6 bases from J; junction bases left unmatched: 4. The CDR3 totals 14 residues. CDR3 DNA: TGTGCCAGCAGCTTAAGGGACAGGTCGGATGGCTACACCTTC. Encoded protein: CASSLRDRSDGYTF.

The chain recombines TRBV5-4 with TRBJ2-4; D is perhaps TRBD2 (5 bases). CDR3 size: 15 residues. In germline, CDR1 is SGHNT, CDR2 YYREEE (reference sequence). Trimming removed 0 bases at V and 0 bases at J, with 7 bases between. The CDR3 DNA is TGTGCCAGCAGCTTGGGGGCGGGAGCCAAAAACATTCAGTACTTC. It is translated as CASSLGAGAKNIQYF.

The chain is built from TRBV6-1 and TRBJ1-4, with D maybe TRBD1 (5 bases). CDR3 size: 14 residues. The germline V gene has CDR1 MNHNS and CDR2 SASEGT. V gave up 8 bases and J gave up 1 base, with 11 bases separating them. DNA for the CDR3: TGTGCCAGCGCAGATACAGGAACTAATGAAAAACTGTTTTTT. The encoded protein is CASADTGTNEKLFF.

This CDR3 is CASSLTFLKGGELFF. The CDR3 nucleotides are TGCGCCAGCAGCCTGACCTTCTTAAAAGGCGGGGAGCTGTTTTTT. The J gene is TRBJ2-2, the V gene TRBV4-3, with D unclear. This CDR3 contains 15 residues. Germline values: CDR1 LGHNA, CDR2 YSLEER. Trimming took off 4 bases at V and 7 bases at J, with 16 bases between the two ends.

This clone was recorded a few times. This chain connects TRBV19 to TRBJ1-4, with D unresolved. Germline V gene data show CDR1 as LNHDA and CDR2 as SQIVND (reference sequence). Trimming took 7 bases from V and 0 from J, leaving 12 bases between them. This CDR3 region has 15 residues. The CDR3 protein is CASNKVSATNEKLFF. The CDR3 nucleotides read TGTGCCAGTAACAAAGTCAGTGCAACTAATGAAAAACTGTTTTTT.